Detailed here is one T cell receptor (beta chain). 13 Jbeta primers and 60 Vbeta primers were used for the PCR. Assay used: immunoSEQ multiplex PCR; TCRdb lists only in-frame clones, some missing. The data show more than 150,000 clones, with just under 80% seen just once and around 6% held by the top ten. This sample is drawn from a study of cytomegalovirus exposure and HLA in healthy donors. The CDR3 is 14 residues long. V was cut by 2 bases and J by 0 bases, with 8 bases left in between. Germline V gene sequence: CDR1 SGHDT, CDR2 YYEEEE. The chain employs TRBV5-6 and TRBJ2-5; unclear D gene. Sequenced input: PBMCs. The clonotype comes from a woman in her twenties or thirties in good health and CMV-seropositive. The CDR3 DNA follows: TGTGCCAGCAGCTTCGAAGCGTACCAAGAGACCCAGTACTTC. Translation: CASSFEAYQETQYF. The full variable domain, completed using reference TRBV5-6 and TRBJ2-5, is DAGVTQSPTHLIKTRGQQVTLRCSPKSGHDTVSWYQQALGQGPQFIFQYYEEEERQRGNFPDRFSGHQFPNYSSELNVNALLLGDSALYLCASSFEAYQETQYFGPGTRLLVL.